The clone carrying this TCR beta chain was counted only a few times. Its antigen remains unidentified. From the germline J gene comes the end of the CDR3, since the read stops 3 residues before it. The data belong to a study of T cell clonality in common variable immunodeficiency. Regarding the study as a whole: In common variable immunodeficiency, TCR beta chains reportedly carried fewer deletions and N-nucleotide insertions.

Germline values: CDR1 SEHNR, CDR2 FQNEAQ (reference sequence). The CDR3 has 13 residues. With 9 bases removed from V and 6 bases from J, the gap between germline ends came to 18 bases. Some clones are missing from TCRdb's copy, which holds only in-frame ones; the method was immunoSEQ multiplex PCR. Sampling found about 52,000 clones, none seen once. The receptor's source is a person aged 18 to 70 in good health. This chain joins TRBV7-9 and TRBJ2-7; a weak D match, TRBD1 (6 bases). Sequencing input: peripheral blood mononuclear cells. The sequenced CDR3 bases are TGTGCCAGTACATTAGGACAGCTCTCCGAG. Protein sequence: CASTLGQLSE. The entire CDR3 is CASTLGQLSEQYF.